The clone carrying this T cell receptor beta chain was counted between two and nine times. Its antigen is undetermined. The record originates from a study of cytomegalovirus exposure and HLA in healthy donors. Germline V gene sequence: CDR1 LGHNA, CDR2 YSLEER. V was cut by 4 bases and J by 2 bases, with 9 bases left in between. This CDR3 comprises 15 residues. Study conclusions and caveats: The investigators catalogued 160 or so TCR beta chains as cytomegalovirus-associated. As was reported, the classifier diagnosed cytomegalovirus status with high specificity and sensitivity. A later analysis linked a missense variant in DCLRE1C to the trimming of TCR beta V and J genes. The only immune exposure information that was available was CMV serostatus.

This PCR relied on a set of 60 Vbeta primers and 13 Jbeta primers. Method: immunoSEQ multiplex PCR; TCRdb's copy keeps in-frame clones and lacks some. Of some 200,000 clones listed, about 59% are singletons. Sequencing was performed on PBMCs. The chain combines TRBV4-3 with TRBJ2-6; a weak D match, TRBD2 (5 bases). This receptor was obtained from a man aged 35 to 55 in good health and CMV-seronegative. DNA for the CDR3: TGCGCCAGCAGCCTTGAGGGTGCTGGGGCCAACGTCCTGACTTTC. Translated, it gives CASSLEGAGANVLTF.